This TCR beta chain was sequenced during a study of CD8 T cells in Susac syndrome. Random hexamers were used to reverse transcribe the RNA input (about 0.45 to 1 ug). One entry per CDR3 protein, called by TCRdb with MiXCR from the immunoSEQ multiplex PCR reads. The data contain some 75,000 distinct CDR3 sequences, about 93% of them seen just once; the ten biggest clones take up 0.35% to 0.5%. Input material: CD8+ T cells from PBMCs. The sequence came from a human donor with Susac syndrome.

CDR3 DNA sequence: TGTGCCAGCAGCTTAGGTCCGCGCACCTACAATGAGCAGTTCTTC. Translation: CASSLGPRTYNEQFF. V gene TRBV7-9 combines with J gene TRBJ2-1; D gene unclear. CDR1 SEHNR and CDR2 FQNEAQ come from the germline V gene (reference sequence). The CDR3 loop spans 15 amino acids. V lost 1 base and J 2 bases, leaving 9 bases between the germline ends.